These T cell receptor beta chains were read from a single sample in a study of T cell repertoires in cytomegalovirus infection. One entry per CDR3 protein results from TCRdb running MiXCR on the reads. Here the sample spans about 450,000 distinct CDR3 sequences, roughly 31% being singletons. Sequencing was performed on PBMCs. These receptors were taken from a human donor in good health (CMV status not recorded). Some clones in this sample may be carry-over from other donors' samples. Each CDR3 is given with its conserved first and last residue. D genes are given only for firm matches. A row's size may be missing; if present it is once, few, many or a size class.

J | D | size | V | CDR3 | DNA
TRBJ1-1 | NA | NA | TRBV10-3 | CATRFFLGDTEAFF | TGTGCCACCAGATTTTTTTTGGGGGACACTGAAGCTTTCTTT
TRBJ2-1 | TRBD2 | few | TRBV10-1 | CASSESRGGLGEQFF | TGCGCCAGCAGTGAGTCCCGGGGGGGCCTGGGTGAGCAGTTCTTC
TRBJ1-5 | NA | NA | TRBV5-4 | CASSREPSNQPQHF | TGTGCCAGCAGTCGTGAACCGAGCAATCAGCCCCAGCATTTT
TRBJ1-5 | NA | many | TRBV19 | CASSRADNSNQPQHF | TGTGCCAGTAGTAGGGCGGACAATAGCAATCAGCCCCAGCATTTT
TRBJ2-5 | TRBD2 | few | TRBV2 | CASSERGSGVQETQYF | TGTGCCAGCAGTGAAAGAGGTAGCGGGGTCCAAGAGACCCAGTACTTC
TRBJ1-5 | NA | few | TRBV4-3 | CASSPEGSNSNQPQHF | TGCGCCAGCAGCCCAGAGGGGTCAAATAGCAATCAGCCCCAGCATTTT
TRBJ1-1 | NA | many | TRBV6-2/TRBV6-3 | CASSYSREKAFF | TGTGCCAGCAGTTACAGCAGGGAAAAAGCTTTCTTT
TRBJ2-1 | TRBD2 | NA | TRBV27 | CASSHPGGGRLAGRSYNEQFF | TGTGCCAGCAGTCACCCGGGGGGGGGGAGACTAGCGGGTCGCTCCTACAATGAGCAGTTCTTC
TRBJ1-2 | NA | NA | TRBV28 | CASSLLPPNYGYTF | TGTGCCAGCAGTTTACTCCCTCCTAACTATGGCTACACCTTC
TRBJ2-3 | NA | NA | TRBV5-1 | CASSLVRSGTDTQYF | TGCGCCAGCAGCTTGGTGCGGTCCGGCACAGATACGCAGTATTTT
TRBJ1-1 | NA | NA | TRBV7-6 | CASSRHDENTEAFF | TGTGCCAGCAGCCGTCACGATGAGAACACTGAAGCTTTCTTT
TRBJ1-1 | NA | NA | TRBV5-1 | CASSLSSRGGEAFF | TGCGCCAGCAGCTTGAGTTCCAGGGGAGGTGAAGCTTTCTTT
TRBJ2-2 | NA | NA | TRBV9 | CASSTADRNTGELFF | TGTGCCAGCAGCACCGCGGACCGGAACACCGGGGAGCTGTTTTTT
TRBJ1-4 | NA | few | TRBV4-1 | CASSQVHQSYEKLFF | TGCGCCAGCAGCCAAGTACATCAGTCTTATGAAAAACTGTTTTTT
TRBJ2-3 | NA | few | TRBV7-3 | CASSPRQFFNTDTQYF | TGTGCCAGCAGCCCAAGACAGTTTTTTAATACAGATACGCAGTATTTT
TRBJ1-1 | NA | few | TRBV3-1 | CASSQEGGSRLNTEAFF | TGTGCCAGCAGCCAAGAGGGGGGGAGTCGATTGAACACTGAAGCTTTCTTT
TRBJ1-2 | NA | NA | TRBV28 | CASSLYQGIYGYTF | TGTGCCAGCAGTTTATATCAGGGGATCTATGGCTACACCTTC
TRBJ2-1 | NA | few | TRBV15 | CATSGTGNYHNEQFF | TGTGCCACCAGCGGTACAGGGAATTACCACAATGAGCAGTTCTTC
TRBJ1-1 | NA | NA | TRBV5-6 | CASSWGGPKNTEAFF | TGTGCCAGCAGCTGGGGGGGACCGAAGAACACTGAAGCTTTCTTT
TRBJ1-1 | NA | few | TRBV20-1 | CSPPSEVGTEAFF | TGCAGTCCCCCAAGCGAGGTGGGCACTGAAGCTTTCTTT
TRBJ2-5 | TRBD2 | NA | TRBV6-2/TRBV6-3 | CASRTSGGLQETQYF | TGTGCCAGCAGGACTAGCGGGGGCCTGCAAGAGACCCAGTACTTC
TRBJ1-2 | NA | NA | TRBV7-8 | CASSQHRDANYGYTF | TGTGCCAGCAGCCAACACCGGGATGCTAACTATGGCTACACCTTC
TRBJ1-2 | NA | many | TRBV12-3/TRBV12-4 | CASSLTGPNYGYTF | TGTGCCAGCAGTCTTACAGGTCCCAACTATGGCTACACCTTC
TRBJ2-5 | NA | many | TRBV7-6 | CASSLPEGGGETQYF | TGTGCCAGCAGCTTACCCGAAGGTGGGGGAGAGACCCAGTACTTC
TRBJ1-4 | NA | few | TRBV19 | CASSLPSGNGEKLFF | TGTGCCAGTAGTCTTCCCTCCGGTAACGGTGAAAAACTGTTTTTT
TRBJ2-2 | NA | NA | TRBV27 | CASTLVGAQGTGELFF | TGTGCCAGCACCTTGGTGGGGGCGCAAGGAACCGGGGAGCTGTTTTTT
TRBJ2-2 | TRBD2 | few | TRBV19 | CASSLAGGPPGELFF | TGTGCCAGTAGTCTAGCGGGGGGGCCCCCCGGGGAGCTGTTTTTT
TRBJ2-7 | TRBD2 | NA | TRBV12-3/TRBV12-4 | CASSPQTLLAGVTYEQYF | TGTGCCAGCAGTCCTCAAACCTTACTAGCGGGGGTCACCTACGAGCAGTACTTC
TRBJ2-1 | TRBD1 | few | TRBV6-8 | CASSLLPGTGGSNEQFF | TGTGCCAGCAGCCTACTTCCCGGGACAGGGGGTTCGAATGAGCAGTTCTTC
TRBJ2-2 | NA | many | TRBV7-6 | CASSLSGTGELFF | TGTGCCAGCAGCTTGAGCGGCACCGGGGAGCTGTTTTTT
TRBJ1-6 | TRBD1 | NA | TRBV19 | CASRGQTNSPLHF | TGTGCCAGTAGGGGACAGACAAATTCACCCCTCCACTTT
TRBJ1-5 | NA | NA | TRBV2 | CASSEVRGNQPQHF | TGTGCCAGCAGTGAAGTGAGGGGAAATCAGCCCCAGCATTTT
TRBJ1-1 | TRBD1 | few | TRBV4-1 | CASSQRDRGMNTEAFF | TGCGCCAGCAGCCAGAGGGACAGGGGAATGAACACTGAAGCTTTCTTT
TRBJ2-1 | NA | few | TRBV24-1 | CATGSGAYNEQFF | TGTGCCACCGGTAGCGGAGCCTACAATGAGCAGTTCTTC
TRBJ2-3 | NA | many | TRBV7-8 | CASSPGQDTQYF | TGTGCCAGCAGCCCAGGGCAAGATACGCAGTATTTT
TRBJ2-5 | NA | NA | TRBV9 | CASSLNGLETQYF | TGTGCCAGCAGCCTAAACGGGTTAGAGACCCAGTACTTC
TRBJ2-3 | TRBD2 | few | TRBV28 | CASSFGSGGDTQYF | TGTGCCAGCAGTTTCGGTAGCGGGGGAGATACGCAGTATTTT
TRBJ2-1 | NA | few | TRBV7-2 | CASSLEGRYNEQFF | TGTGCCAGCAGCTTGGAGGGGAGGTACAATGAGCAGTTCTTC
TRBJ2-7 | NA | NA | TRBV7-9 | CASSAVMGAFDEQYF | TGTGCCAGCAGCGCCGTAATGGGGGCTTTCGACGAGCAGTACTTC
TRBJ2-2 | NA | NA | TRBV27 | CASILQAGELFF | TGTGCCAGCATTTTACAAGCCGGGGAGCTGTTTTTT
TRBJ2-7 | TRBD1 | once | TRBV6-1 | CSSRPDYDRGDEQYF | TGTTCCAGCAGACCAGATTACGACAGGGGGGACGAGCAGTACTTC
TRBJ2-4 | NA | NA | TRBV11-2 | CASSSERWLAKNIQYF | TGTGCCAGCAGCTCTGAGCGGTGGCTAGCCAAAAACATTCAGTACTTC
TRBJ2-7 | NA | NA | TRBV19 | CASSIGAGTYEQYF | TGTGCCAGTAGTATCGGGGCAGGGACCTACGAGCAGTACTTC
TRBJ1-5 | TRBD1 | once | TRBV28 | CASSLSQGANQPQNF | TGTGCCAGCAGTTTGTCACAGGGGGCGAATCAGCCCCAGAATTTT
TRBJ2-5 | TRBD1 | NA | TRBV7-9 | CASSSTGGLGQETQYF | TGTGCCAGCAGCTCGACAGGGGGTTTGGGCCAAGAGACCCAGTACTTC
TRBJ2-7 | NA | NA | TRBV7-2 | CASSRGFVSYEQYF | TGTGCCAGCAGCCGGGGATTTGTGTCCTACGAGCAGTACTTC
TRBJ2-1 | NA | NA | TRBV7-8 | CASSQREGDSSYNEQFF | TGTGCCAGCAGCCAAAGGGAGGGGGACAGCTCCTACAATGAGCAGTTCTTC
TRBJ2-1 | TRBD2 | NA | TRBV29-1 | CSVEGQGGLNEQFF | TGCAGCGTTGAGGGGCAGGGAGGGTTAAATGAGCAGTTCTTC
TRBJ2-3 | TRBD2 | NA | TRBV5-5 | CASSFARGGKSDTQYF | TGTGCCAGCAGCTTCGCGCGGGGGGGGAAGTCAGATACGCAGTATTTT
TRBJ1-4 | NA | NA | TRBV24-1 | CATSEGDEKLFF | TGTGCCACCAGTGAGGGCGATGAAAAACTGTTTTTT
TRBJ1-2 | NA | many | TRBV4-1 | CASSPGAVNYGYTF | TGCGCCAGCAGTCCCGGGGCCGTCAACTATGGCTACACCTTC
TRBJ2-7 | NA | many | TRBV20-1 | CSARTAQISYEQYF | TGCAGTGCTAGGACAGCCCAAATCTCCTACGAGCAGTACTTC
TRBJ1-2 | NA | few | TRBV20-1 | CSATWDLTFYGYTF | TGCAGTGCTACATGGGACCTAACTTTCTATGGCTACACCTTC
TRBJ2-5 | TRBD1 | NA | TRBV6-5 | CASRGTGNSETQYF | TGTGCCAGCAGGGGGACAGGGAATTCAGAGACCCAGTACTTC
TRBJ1-2 | TRBD1 | few | TRBV28 | CASVNRGRIYVGYTF | TGTGCCAGCGTAAACAGGGGGCGGATCTACGTGGGCTACACCTTC
TRBJ1-6 | NA | few | TRBV7-9 | CASSSKQTSSYNSPLHF | TGTGCCAGCAGCTCAAAACAGACATCCTCCTATAATTCACCCCTCCACTTT
TRBJ2-7 | NA | NA | TRBV6-2/TRBV6-3 | CASSLEENEQYF | TGTGCCAGCAGTTTGGAGGAGAACGAGCAGTACTTC
TRBJ2-2 | NA | NA | TRBV12-3/TRBV12-4 | CASSLAGPTGELFF | TGTGCCAGCAGTTTGGCTGGGCCCACCGGGGAGCTGTTTTTT
TRBJ2-6 | NA | many | TRBV12-3/TRBV12-4 | CASSRNRAGANVLTF | TGTGCCAGCAGTCGTAACAGGGCTGGGGCCAACGTCCTGACTTTC